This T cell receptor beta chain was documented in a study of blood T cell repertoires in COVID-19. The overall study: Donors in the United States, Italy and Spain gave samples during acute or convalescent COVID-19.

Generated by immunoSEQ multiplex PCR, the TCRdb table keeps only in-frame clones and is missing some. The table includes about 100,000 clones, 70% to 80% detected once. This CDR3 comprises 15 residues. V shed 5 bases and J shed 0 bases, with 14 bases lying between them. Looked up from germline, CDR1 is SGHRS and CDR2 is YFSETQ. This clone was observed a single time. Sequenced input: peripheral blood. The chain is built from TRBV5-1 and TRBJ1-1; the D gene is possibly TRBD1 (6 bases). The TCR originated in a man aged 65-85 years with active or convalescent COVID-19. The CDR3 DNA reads TGCGCCAGCAGTAACTTCGGGACACTGAACACTGAAGCTTTCTTT. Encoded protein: CASSNFGTLNTEAFF.